The sample holds a few counts of the clone carrying this T cell receptor beta chain. Its target is not known. Drawing of peripheral blood yielded roughly 9.8 milliliters from each donor. The length of the CDR3 is 15 residues. CDR1 and CDR2 (germline): SGHAT, FQDESV (reference sequence). The V gene lost 5 bases and the J gene lost 0 bases, with 14 bases spanning the gap. This record comes from a study of blood T cells in healthy people across ages. Whole-study findings and limits: In long-lived donors, naive CD4+ cell counts and diversity exceeded those of aged donors.

The second PCR ran 7 to 11 cycles with a sample-barcoded 5' primer and J-beta primers. Every cDNA molecule carried a tag from a template-switch adaptor bearing 12 random nucleotides. Via MiXCR, TCRdb re-called the 5' RACE reads, giving one row per CDR3 protein. The table includes approximately 800,000 distinct CDR3 sequences, 45% to 70% detected once. Sequenced: blood. The chain is built from TRBV11-1 and TRBJ2-7; D unclear. The receptor's source is a man aged 35 to 55 in good health. The CDR3 DNA reads as TGTGCCAGCAGCGCTCTAGGGCGGAGCTCCTACGAGCAGTACTTC. Protein sequence: CASSALGRSSYEQYF. The full variable domain, completed using reference TRBV11-1 and TRBJ2-7, is EAEVAQSPRYKITEKSQAVAFWCDPISGHATLYWYRQILGQGPELLVQFQDESVVDDSQLPKDRFSAERLKGVDSTLKIQPAELGDSAMYLCASSALGRSSYEQYFGPGTRLTVT.